This T cell receptor (beta chain) came from a study of response to subunit inactivated influenza vaccine. The CDR3 sequence is 12 residues long. Germline V gene lookup returns CDR1 SQVTM and CDR2 ANQGSEA. Between the trimmed V and J ends, which lost 3 bases and 8 bases, there was a span of 13 bases. General study results and limits: Each seasonal influenza vaccination, the authors suggested, recruits few new T cells.

One entry per CDR3 protein results from TCRdb running MiXCR on the RT-PCR reads. Here the sample spans 250,000 to 350,000 distinct CDR3 sequences, around 22% being singletons. This clonotype came up many times. Its target is not known. This clonotype originated in a man in his fifties or sixties who received an inactivated influenza vaccine. This chain connects TRBV29-1 to TRBJ1-2; a possible D gene is TRBD1 (5 bases). The sample consisted of PBMCs from blood, taken about 20 months after vaccination. CDR3 region: CSVDPGRRGYTF. In DNA, the CDR3 is TGCAGCGTTGATCCAGGGAGGAGAGGCTACACCTTC.